This TCR beta chain was sequenced for a study of Ad26.COV2.S vaccination and SARS-CoV-2 variants. Study information: The authors gave Ad26.COV2.S intramuscularly, either once or twice 56 days apart. Findings and limits, study-wide: Reportedly, spike-specific CD8+ and CD4+ T cell responses achieved substantial breadth once vaccination had taken place.

This sample's treatment: some 19 received Ad26.COV2.S at low or high dose, single or two shots; roughly 5 received placebo; per-sample allocation not given. Following the first vaccine or placebo injection, samples were taken on day 63. Boston hosted the donor, who was an adult aged 18-55 years. Immunization relied on an Ad26 vector, which expressed Wuhan-strain SARS-CoV-2 spike. This table comes from immunoSEQ multiplex PCR, and its TCRdb copy is limited to in-frame clones, with some not included. The data hold approximately 410,000 clones, with over 80% observed a single time. Note on this clone: Its antigen remains unidentified.

The trim removed 0 bases at V and 9 bases at J, leaving 15 bases unmatched. The CDR3 has 18 residues. Germline V gene lookup returns CDR1 LGHNA and CDR2 YSLEER. The J gene is TRBJ2-1, the V gene TRBV4-3, with 9 bases fitting TRBD2. The origin of this receptor is a person between 18 and 59 years old who received the Ad26.COV2.S COVID-19 vaccine or a placebo. Sample: peripheral blood, taken in a trial of Ad26.COV2.S vaccine versus placebo. The CDR3 DNA is TGCGCCAGCAGCCAAGATAGGGCAGGCGGGGGGGAGACGGCTGAGCAGTTCTTC. Translating gives CASSQDRAGGGETAEQFF.